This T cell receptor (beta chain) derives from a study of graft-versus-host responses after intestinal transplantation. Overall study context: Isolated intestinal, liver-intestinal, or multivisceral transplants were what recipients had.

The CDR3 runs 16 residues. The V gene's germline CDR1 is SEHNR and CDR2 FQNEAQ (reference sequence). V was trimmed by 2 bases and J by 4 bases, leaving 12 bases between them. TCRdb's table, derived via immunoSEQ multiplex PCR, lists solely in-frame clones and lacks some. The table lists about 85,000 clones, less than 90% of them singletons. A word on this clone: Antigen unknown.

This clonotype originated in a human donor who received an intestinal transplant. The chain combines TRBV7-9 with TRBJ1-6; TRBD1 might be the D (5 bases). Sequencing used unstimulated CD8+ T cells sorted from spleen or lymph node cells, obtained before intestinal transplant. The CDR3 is CASSLPEGRYNSPLHF. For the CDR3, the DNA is TGTGCCAGCAGCTTACCAGAGGGGAGGTATAATTCACCCCTCCACTTT.